Below are 21 T cell receptor beta chains sequenced from a single sample in a study of T cells in Graves' hyperthyroidism and ophthalmopathy. Amplification yielded TCR beta CDR3 regions, with RNA transcripts as the source. First-round RT-PCR of the TCR CDR3 relied on the HTBI primer set. Using its own MiXCR run on the multiplex PCR reads, TCRdb lists one record per CDR3 protein. In the table there are about 700,000 distinct CDR3 sequences, approximately 15% of which are singletons. Sample: blood. The receptors were sampled from a woman between 18 and 29 years old with Graves' hyperthyroidism.

Details on this clonotype: A much larger clone is a single base away; this may be a read error. The conserved phenylalanine or tryptophan normally closing the CDR3 is absent here, so this likely arose from a read error. This chain joins TRBV18 and TRBJ1-2, with TRBD1 matching over 12 bases. The CDR3 has 16 residues. Germline V gives CDR1 KGHSH, CDR2 LQKENI. Losses at the gene ends were 5 bases for V and 2 bases for J; bases not matched to a gene: 6. CDR3 DNA: TGTGCCAGCTCAACCGGGACAGGGGGCAAGAACTATGGCTACACCTTA. Amino acids: CASSTGTGGKNYGYTL.

This clonotype was seen repeatedly, ten times or more. The chain couples TRBV20-1 to TRBJ1-5, with 10 bases fitting TRBD1. The germline gives CDR1 DFQATT, CDR2 SNEGSKA (reference sequence). V lost 0 bases and J lost 6; bases outside the gene matches: 5. This CDR3 is 15 amino acids long. The CDR3 DNA reads as TGCAGTGCTAGAGATTGGGGACAGGGGAGTCAGCCCCAGCATTTT. It yields the protein CSARDWGQGSQPQHF.

This chain links TRBV20-1 with TRBJ1-2; 7 bases fit TRBD1. The CDR3 contains 17 residues. Looked up from germline, CDR1 is DFQATT and CDR2 is SNEGSKA (reference sequence). V trimming: 5 bases; J trimming: 5 bases; junction bases outside the gene matches: 20. In nucleotides, the CDR3 is TGCAGTGCTGGACCGGGGAGGGGTACCGGGACAGCTTATGGCTACACCTTC. Translating gives CSAGPGRGTGTAYGYTF.

This clonotype appeared many times. This chain connects TRBV7-9 to TRBJ1-1, with 9 nucleotides matching TRBD1. The CDR3 is made up of 14 amino acids. The ends lost 6 bases at V and 4 bases at J; junction bases unmatched: 6. The germline CDR1 and CDR2 sequences are SEHNR and FQNEAQ (reference sequence). CDR3: CASRQGARGTEAFF. The CDR3 DNA reads as TGTGCCAGCAGACAGGGGGCGCGTGGCACTGAAGCTTTCTTT. Using reference TRBV7-9 and TRBJ1-1 for the parts outside the CDR3, the full variable domain is DTGVSQNPRHKITKRGQNVTFRCDPISEHNRLYWYRQTLGQGPEFLTYFQNEAQLEKSRLLSDRFSAERPKGSFSTLEIQRTEQGDSAMYLCASRQGARGTEAFFGQGTRLTVV.

The rearrangement joins TRBV6-1 to TRBJ1-5; D might be TRBD1 (5 bases). CDR3 length: 12 amino acids. Germline V gene sequence: CDR1 MNHNS, CDR2 SASEGT. V dropped 8 bases and J dropped 16 bases, with 21 bases sitting between them. The CDR3 nucleotides are TGTGCCAGCGGGGAACCAGGGTCACGCCACCATTTT. The encoded protein is CASGEPGSRHHF.

The chain couples TRBV29-1 to TRBJ1-2, with no clear D. V was shortened by 8 bases and J by 3 bases, with 10 bases between the two germline ends. CDR3 size: 11 residues. In germline, CDR1 is SQVTM, CDR2 ANQGSEA. CDR3: CSTGNDYGYTF. The CDR3 DNA is TGCAGCACCGGAAACGACTATGGCTACACCTTC.

This clonotype was picked up many times. This chain connects TRBV7-2 to TRBJ2-1; D is tentatively TRBD1 or TRBD2 (5 bases each). The germline V gene encodes CDR1 SGHTA and CDR2 FQGNSA. The CDR3 extends over 16 amino acids. V dropped 5 bases and J dropped 10 bases, with 24 bases sitting between them. CDR3 in amino acids: CASSPTVQRGGKEQFF. The CDR3 bases are TGTGCCAGCAGCCCCACTGTGCAACGGGGCGGAAAGGAGCAGTTCTTC.

This clonotype was observed a handful of times. The chain employs TRBV27 and TRBJ2-2; no firm D call. Trimming removed 2 bases at V and 3 bases at J, with 10 bases between. CDR1 MNHEY and CDR2 SMNVEV come from the germline V gene (reference sequence). The CDR3 is made up of 15 amino acids. The CDR3 coding sequence is TGTGCCAGCAGTTTAAACGGTGTGGACACCGGGGAGCTGTTTTTT. It codes for CASSLNGVDTGELFF.

This clonotype occurred a few times. This chain links TRBV24-1 with TRBJ2-5; D perhaps matches TRBD1 (6 bases). V gave up 4 bases and J gave up 2 bases, with 10 bases separating them. The CDR3 sequence is 14 residues long. CDR1 and CDR2 (germline): KGHDR, SFDVKD. CDR3 DNA: TGTGCCACCAGTGAGAGGACAGCGCAAGAGACCCAGTACTTC. Translated, it gives CATSERTAQETQYF.

This clonotype was counted many times. The V call is TRBV6-2 or TRBV6-3, the J call TRBJ2-1; D gene ambiguous. Germline V gene data show CDR1 as MNHEY and CDR2 as SVGEGT. CDR3 size: 14 residues. Trimming removed 2 bases at V and 7 bases at J, with 12 bases between. CDR3 amino acids: CASSYTLELNEQFF. In DNA form, the CDR3 reads TGTGCCAGCAGTTACACTTTAGAATTAAATGAGCAGTTCTTC.

This clonotype was recorded a few times. V and J are TRBV6-1 and TRBJ1-2; TRBD1 is a possible D gene (6 bases). Trimming cost V 6 bases and J 4 bases, with 15 bases left between them. From germline, CDR1 is MNHNS and CDR2 SASEGT. This CDR3 contains 14 residues. The CDR3, as DNA: TGTGCCAGCAGACCCCCCAGGGGCTTCTATGGCTACACCTTC. Translated, it gives CASRPPRGFYGYTF.

This clonotype showed up just a few times. The V gene is TRBV4-1, the J gene TRBJ2-1; 8 positions agree with TRBD2. The J segment lost 5 bases and the V segment lost 4 bases, leaving 13 bases of the junction unmatched. The CDR3 runs 17 residues. Germline V CDR1 and CDR2: MGHRA, YSYEKL. DNA of the CDR3: TGCGCCAGCAGCCTCCCCCCGACTAGCGCGTCAGACAATGAGCAGTTCTTC. This sequence encodes CASSLPPTSASDNEQFF.

This clonotype occurred many times. V and J are TRBV12-3 or TRBV12-4 and TRBJ1-5; D might be TRBD1 (5 bases). CDR3 size: 13 residues. Trimming stripped 5 bases from V and 5 bases from J, with 10 bases between. This chain's CDR3 is CASSADTYQPQHF. The CDR3 DNA follows: TGTGCCAGCAGTGCGGACACCTATCAGCCCCAGCATTTT.

The CDR3 region is CASSPSGQAWGYTF. CDR3 nucleotides: TGTGCCAGTAGTCCTTCCGGACAGGCTTGGGGCTACACCTTC. V and J are TRBV19 and TRBJ1-2; 7 nucleotides align to TRBD1. The ends lost 5 bases at V and 8 bases at J; junction bases unmatched: 11. The CDR3 is 14 residues long. Germline CDR1 reads LNHDA; CDR2 reads SQIVND (reference sequence).

This chain links TRBV15 with TRBJ1-2; possible D gene TRBD1, 6 bases. Germline V gene lookup returns CDR1 LNHNV and CDR2 YYDKDF (reference sequence). Trimming removed 0 bases at V and 8 bases at J, with 13 bases between. This CDR3 is 14 amino acids long. CDR3 DNA sequence: TGTGCCACCAGCAGAGATGTCGGGGGCGGCGGCTACACCTTC. As protein: CATSRDVGGGGYTF.

This clonotype has more than one count but fewer than ten. The J gene is TRBJ2-5, the V gene TRBV6-1, with 7 bases identical to TRBD1. CDR1 is MNHNS and CDR2 is SASEGT in the germline V gene. The ends lost 5 bases at V and 7 bases at J; junction bases unmatched: 10. This CDR3 has 14 amino acids. In DNA, the CDR3 is TGTGCCAGCAGTTATAGGGACAGTTTGGGGACCCAGTACTTC. Translated, it gives CASSYRDSLGTQYF.

V gene TRBV7-9 combines with J gene TRBJ2-1; 9 nucleotides align to TRBD1. Germline values: CDR1 SEHNR, CDR2 FQNEAQ (reference sequence). The CDR3 is 15 amino acids. V lost 5 bases to trimming and J lost 8 bases; unmatched junction nucleotides: 10. The CDR3 loop reads CASSLKRQGVDEQFF. CDR3 sequence (DNA): TGTGCCAGCAGCCTTAAAAGACAGGGGGTAGATGAGCAGTTCTTC.

This chain connects TRBV10-2 to TRBJ2-1; D is possibly TRBD1 or TRBD2 (5 bases each). The V gene lost 8 bases and the J gene lost 8 bases, with 10 bases spanning the gap. The CDR3 runs 11 residues. Germline V gene data show CDR1 as WSHSY and CDR2 as SAAADI. The CDR3 is CASGGSYEQFF. In DNA, the CDR3 is TGCGCCAGCGGGGGAAGCTATGAGCAGTTCTTC.

This clonotype was seen at least ten times. The genes are TRBV12-3 or TRBV12-4 and TRBJ2-7; D is uncertain. CDR3 length equals 12 residues. Trimming stripped 3 bases from V and 7 bases from J, with 10 bases between. CDR3 in amino acids: CASSFGYGEQYF. In nucleotides, the CDR3 is TGTGCCAGCAGTTTCGGTTATGGGGAGCAGTACTTC.

This clonotype has just a few counts. The gene calls are TRBV10-3 and TRBJ1-2; D is possibly TRBD1 (5 bases). The CDR3 covers 13 residues. V dropped 2 bases and J dropped 4 bases, with 8 bases sitting between them. Germline V gene sequence: CDR1 ENHRY, CDR2 SYGVKD. The CDR3 loop reads CAISEAQGYGYTF. CDR3 nucleotide sequence: TGTGCCATCAGTGAGGCGCAGGGCTATGGCTACACCTTC.

In the case of this clonotype: Possible read error: a much larger clone is one base away. The chain is built from TRBV12-3 or TRBV12-4 and TRBJ2-3, with 7 bases lining up with TRBD2. This CDR3 region has 16 residues. The CDR3 loop reads CVSTQRTGGYTDTQYF. In DNA, the CDR3 is TGTGTCAGCACCCAACGTACGGGAGGATACACAGATACGCAGTATTTT.